This paragraph covers one TCR beta chain sequence. It lacks a known antigen. Base qualities are missing; no much larger clone stands one base away. The data belong to a study of blood T cells in healthy people across ages (dated by TCRdb to 2013 to 2016). Background on the whole study: In model experiments, template switching captured about one uniquely barcoded TCR beta cDNA molecule for every two T cells. The study measured age-related changes in TCR beta repertoire diversity using deep sequencing normalized with unique cDNA molecular identifiers. The donors were divided into four age groups: young (average around 16 years), middle-aged (approximately 39), aged (around 59) and long-lived (82). To avoid experimental bias, donors of different ages were distributed randomly across sequencing lanes. The study analyzed two additional independent replicas of 1 million unique cDNA reads from the same blood draw for two donors, one aged 18 to 30 and one aged 80 or older. Overall study results and their limits: Bulk unsorted PBMC profiling prevented conclusive comparison of naive and antigen-experienced compartments. As age increased, observed TCR beta diversity per million T cells dropped in a roughly linear way, and a significant reduction was already evident by age 40. Donor CMV infection status was unknown, potentially confounding age-related changes in expanded clonotypes. Estimates of total diversity based on one million sequenced T cells were regarded as lower bounds and as underestimates. Observed TCR beta diversity correlated strongly with the percentage of naive T cells measured by flow cytometry. The long-lived group showed more naive CD4+ T cells, fewer expanded clones and increased TCR diversity than the aged group, suggesting age selection.

Systemically healthy Caucasian individuals from Russia, some 40 in total and aged roughly 6 to 100 years, were included as donors. Each donor gave ten milliliters of peripheral blood, drawn into EDTA-treated Vacutainer tubes. Ficoll-Paque density-gradient centrifugation was used to isolate PBMCs, with at least 6.5 million per sample. Trizol reagent was used to extract total RNA from the PBMCs, yielding at least 6 micrograms per sample. The percentages of naive CD45RAhigh/CD27high T cells were determined by flow cytometry on a PBMC aliquot from every donor. The CDR3 numbers 13 residues from cysteine through phenylalanine. Kept here is only the CDR3 DNA, which spans 39 bases and is read in frame from base 1. V gives up 7 bases and J gives up 9 bases, and the segment between their germline ends measures 18 bases. The library relied on 5' RACE. A second roughly 6 to 12 cycle PCR used a sample-barcoded 5' primer and a J-beta primer mix. A template-switch 5' adaptor carrying 12 random nucleotides introduced a unique molecular identifier onto each TCR beta cDNA molecule. At least 2.5 million CDR3-containing paired-end reads were obtained from each sample. All of the RNA was converted into first-strand cDNA using the Mint cDNA synthesis kit, with a TRBC-specific oligonucleotide serving as the primer. Following uracil-DNA glycosylase treatment, all cDNA underwent a first 18-cycle PCR with the universal primers M1SS and BC2_uni_R. Per the source publication's procedure: Each sample was normalized by randomly selecting 1 million high-quality reads, each carrying a distinct molecular identifier. Reads sharing molecular identifiers were discarded rather than binned into consensus sequences. CDR3 identification, clonotype clustering and error correction used MiTCR with a Q25 quality threshold and the strictest error-elimination algorithm. A nonparametric unseen species model using Euler transformation provided a lower-bound estimate of total TCR beta diversity. The public reads were reanalyzed by TCRdb: fastp trimming at Q25, MiXCR alignment, in-frame beta chains only. All rows with the same CDR3 protein become a single entry with the most common DNA and genes. None of the V and J calls come from the authors' own analysis; TCRdb made them. Recorded for this sample are approximately 2,000,000 distinct CDR3 sequences; around 40% of them occurred a single time. 20% to 25% of the sample is in the top ten clones.

This chain joins TRBV12-3 or TRBV12-4 to TRBJ1-1; the D segment cannot be called with confidence. Input material: blood. The sequence came from a human donor in good health. The CDR3 region has the sequence CASTSNGQNQAFF. The DNA sequence is TGTGCCAGCACCTCCAACGGCCAGAACCAAGCTTTCTTT.